This passage covers 11 T cell receptor beta chains from one sample sequenced in a study of beta chain features in type 1 diabetes. The whole isolated RNA underwent reverse transcription, so sequencing captured expressed TCRB transcripts. Produced via immunoSEQ multiplex PCR; TCRdb's table is partial and in-frame only. Among 300,000 to 350,000 clones, roughly 8% were seen once, and the ten largest hold approximately 0.44%. The sequencing input was central memory CD4+ T cells from blood. Receptors were obtained from a young woman in good health.

V and J are TRBV2 and TRBJ1-5; the D gene is possibly TRBD1 (5 bases). In germline, CDR1 is SNHLY, CDR2 FYNNEI. The CDR3 covers 14 residues. Trimming took off 7 bases at V and 2 bases at J, with 12 bases between the two ends. CDR3 in DNA: TGTGCCAGCATGCAGGGTTTGGGCAATCAGCCCCAGCATTTT. The encoded protein is CASMQGLGNQPQHF. The full variable domain, in which reference TRBV2 and TRBJ1-5 provide the parts outside the CDR3, is EPEVTQTPSHQVTQMGQEVILRCVPISNHLYFYWYRQILGQKVEFLVSFYNNEISEKSEIFDDQFSVERPDGSNFTLKIRSTKLEDSAMYFCASMQGLGNQPQHFGDGTRLSIL.

This clone came up a few times. J is TRBJ2-7 and V is TRBV18; the match to TRBD2 covers 12 bases. The CDR3 totals 14 residues. Germline loops: CDR1 KGHSH, CDR2 LQKENI. V lost 3 bases and J lost 6; bases outside the gene matches: 3. The CDR3 DNA follows: TGTGCCAGCTCACCGACTAGCGGGAGCCGCGAGCAGTACTTC. Amino acids: CASSPTSGSREQYF.

This clone was detected only a few times. V usage is TRBV2 and J usage is TRBJ2-2, with a weak D call TRBD2 (6 bases). The CDR3 sequence is 14 residues long. Germline CDR1 is SNHLY and CDR2 is FYNNEI. The V end was cut by 8 bases, the J end by 0 bases, with 10 bases between. CDR3 sequence (DNA): TGTGCCAGCGGCCGCGGGACGAACACCGGGGAGCTGTTTTTT. Translating gives CASGRGTNTGELFF.

The chain is built from TRBV5-6 and TRBJ2-7; D is undetermined. The CDR3 loop spans 14 amino acids. Germline V lookup: CDR1 SGHDT, CDR2 YYEEEE. Trimming removed 2 bases from V and 3 bases from J, with 12 bases in between. CDR3 loop: CASSFGFTFYEQYF. In nucleotides, the CDR3 is TGTGCCAGCAGCTTTGGGTTTACCTTCTACGAGCAGTACTTC.

The chain joins TRBV5-1 to TRBJ2-2; D ambiguous. The CDR3 is made up of 14 amino acids. The germline V and J ends were trimmed by 0 bases and 4 bases, with 7 bases remaining between them. Germline V gives CDR1 SGHRS, CDR2 YFSETQ. In DNA, the CDR3 is TGCGCCAGCAGCTTGGGTGCGGTCACCGGGGAGCTGTTTTTT. As protein: CASSLGAVTGELFF.

The chain recombines TRBV6-5 with TRBJ2-7; no firm D call. Trimming removed 2 bases at V and 6 bases at J, with 11 bases between. The CDR3 totals 13 residues. Germline V gene lookup returns CDR1 MNHEY and CDR2 SVGAGI. The CDR3 nucleotides are TGTGCCAGCAGTTACGCGGCCTCCACCGAGCAGTACTTC. The encoded protein is CASSYAASTEQYF.

In this sample, this clone turned up a few times. This chain links TRBV21-1 with TRBJ2-4; the DNA was not compared with TRBD1, the D call given in the table. TRBV21-1 is a known pseudogene. The CDR3 length is 16 residues. CDR3 protein: CASSKAVRVIRDIQYF. Written as DNA, the CDR3 is TGTGCCAGCAGCAAAGCGGTCAGGGTCATTCGGGACATTCAGTACTTC.

This clone was detected a few times. V is TRBV7-9 and J is TRBJ2-2; D gene ambiguous. CDR1 and CDR2 (germline): SEHNR, FQNEAQ (reference sequence). The germline V and J ends were trimmed by 8 bases and 0 bases, with 10 bases remaining between them. This CDR3 is built from 14 residues. This chain's CDR3 is CASSTDPNTGELFF. Written as DNA, the CDR3 is TGTGCCAGCTCCACGGATCCGAACACCGGGGAGCTGTTTTTT.

This clone was seen a handful of times. The chain couples TRBV4-3 to TRBJ2-6; D is perhaps TRBD1 (6 bases). The CDR3 runs 18 residues. V lost 1 base to trimming and J lost 0 bases, with 13 bases between them. Germline V CDR1 and CDR2: LGHNA, YSLEER. CDR3 sequence reads: CASSQVPGAFSGANVLTF. CDR3 DNA sequence: TGCGCCAGCAGCCAAGTTCCAGGGGCCTTCTCTGGGGCCAACGTCCTGACTTTC.

This clone was detected a few times. The chain has TRBV7-3 and TRBJ2-6; D gene uncertain. The germline V and J ends were trimmed by 5 bases and 1 base, with 12 bases remaining between them. This CDR3 comprises 16 residues. The germline V gene has CDR1 SGHTA and CDR2 FQGTGA. CDR3 amino acids: CASSLQPSSGANVLTF. The CDR3, as DNA: TGTGCCAGCAGCCTCCAACCTAGTTCTGGGGCCAACGTCCTGACTTTC.

The genes are TRBV11-3 and TRBJ2-3; unclear D gene. The CDR3 is 14 amino acids. V was clipped by 1 base and J by 2 bases, with 7 bases between them. Germline CDR1 is SGHNT and CDR2 is YENEEA. The CDR3 reads CASSLGSYTDTQYF. The CDR3 DNA reads TGTGCCAGCAGCTTAGGTAGCTACACAGATACGCAGTATTTT.